Listed below are T cell receptor beta chains from one sample, sequenced in a study of CD8 T cell repertoires and HIV-1 epitope variants. Their antigens are not known. Libraries were prepared by immunoSEQ multiplex PCR; TCRdb keeps only in-frame clonotypes and omits some of them. The data contain nearly 5,500 clones, approximately 72% of them singletons. The sample taken for sequencing was cultured CD8+ T cells derived from PBMCs. These receptors were collected from a male donor with HIV. Both conserved end residues are part of each CDR3. A D gene is named only where the DNA matches it firmly. Clone size is given for some rows only: seen once, a few or many times, or a class if the clone is expanded.

TRBV10-2,.,TRBD1,TRBJ2-2,CAGQGSARGTGELFF,TGCGCCGGACAGGGGTCAGCGCGGGGCACCGGGGAGCTGTTTTTT
TRBV28,few,.,TRBJ1-2,CAVGGGGGGYTF,TGTGCCGTAGGAGGGGGAGGTGGTGGCTACACCTTC
TRBV2,.,TRBD1,TRBJ1-2,CASYTHDRVIGYTF,TGTGCCAGCTACACCCATGACAGGGTTATTGGCTACACCTTC
TRBV4-1,.,.,TRBJ2-7,CASSQDLGRTYEQYF,TGCGCCAGCAGCCAAGATCTTGGAAGGACCTACGAGCAGTACTTC
TRBV9,.,.,TRBJ2-3,CASSLPTISDTQYF,TGTGCCAGCAGCCTCCCGACTATTTCGGATACGCAGTATTTT
TRBV9,once,.,TRBJ2-3,CASSAEGSTDTQYF,TGTGCCAGCAGCGCCGAAGGCAGCACAGATACGCAGTATTTT
TRBV29-1,.,.,TRBJ2-7,CSVEEETRYSYEQYF,TGCAGCGTTGAAGAGGAAACACGATATTCCTACGAGCAGTACTTC
TRBV7-9,.,TRBD1,TRBJ1-1,CASSSPGTGVISTEAFF,TGTGCCAGCAGTTCCCCCGGGACAGGGGTGATTTCCACTGAAGCTTTCTTT
TRBV6-5,.,TRBD1,TRBJ1-2,CASITQGASGGYTF,TGTGCCAGCATTACACAGGGGGCTTCCGGGGGCTACACCTTC
TRBV4-2,.,.,TRBJ2-7,CASSQDLLVEVYEQYF,TGTGCCAGCAGCCAAGACCTCCTAGTAGAAGTCTACGAGCAGTACTTC
TRBV5-8,.,.,TRBJ2-3,CASRTTTVTQYF,TGTGCCAGCCGTACGACAACGGTCACGCAGTATTTT
TRBV27,.,.,TRBJ2-7,CASSLSIPGHSYEQYF,TGTGCCAGCAGTTTATCGATTCCGGGACACTCCTACGAGCAGTACTTC
TRBV5-3,.,.,TRBJ1-5,CARSGGAPQHF,TGTGCCAGAAGTGGGGGCGCGCCCCAGCATTTT
TRBV2,few,.,TRBJ2-7,CASRDSNSYEQYF,TGTGCCAGCAGGGACAGTAACTCCTACGAGCAGTACTTC
TRBV7-3,.,.,TRBJ1-2,CASSQDPPDLDYGYTF,TGCGCCAGCAGCCAAGATCCCCCAGACTTGGACTATGGCTACACCTTC
TRBV14,.,TRBD1,TRBJ2-7,CASSQDSTVGQGYEQYF,TGTGCCAGCAGCCAAGATTCTACCGTGGGACAGGGCTACGAGCAGTACTTC
TRBV6-1,medium-sized,.,TRBJ2-2,CASSEAGENTGELFF,TGTGCCAGCAGTGAAGCAGGGGAGAACACCGGGGAGCTGTTTTTT
TRBV5-1,.,.,TRBJ2-7,CASSLRRGGYEQYF,TGCGCCAGCAGCTTACGGCGGGGTGGGTACGAGCAGTACTTC
TRBV19,.,.,TRBJ1-1,CASSTIGLEAFF,TGTGCCAGTAGTACTATAGGGCTTGAAGCTTTCTTT
TRBV28,once,.,TRBJ2-1,CASSYLAKQFF,TGTGCCAGCAGTTATTTAGCGAAGCAGTTCTTC
TRBV28,few,.,TRBJ1-1,CASSLDRRTEAFF,TGTGCCAGCAGTTTAGACAGGAGAACTGAAGCTTTCTTT
TRBV7-9,.,.,TRBJ1-1,CASSLNGGSNTEAFF,TGTGCCAGCAGCTTAAATGGGGGTTCCAACACTGAAGCTTTCTTT
TRBV19,.,TRBD1,TRBJ1-5,CASSIDQRQGDSNQPQHF,TGTGCCAGTAGTATAGATCAGAGACAGGGGGATAGCAATCAGCCCCAGCATTTT
TRBV6-9,.,.,TRBJ2-1,CASSYGGRGYDEQFF,TGTGCCAGCAGTTACGGGGGCAGGGGTTATGATGAGCAGTTCTTC
TRBV28,once,.,TRBJ2-1,CASSSFLSPRRGYNEQFF,TGTGCCAGCAGTTCCTTCCTGAGCCCCCGACGGGGCTACAATGAGCAGTTCTTC
TRBV29-1,few,TRBD2,TRBJ2-1,CSVAAGELTYNEQFF,TGCAGCGTTGCAGCGGGAGAACTCACTTACAATGAGCAGTTCTTC
TRBV6-1,.,TRBD2,TRBJ2-1,CASAGLADVYNEQFF,TGTGCCAGCGCCGGACTAGCGGACGTCTACAATGAGCAGTTCTTC
TRBV9,.,TRBD2,TRBJ2-7,CASSASGGETYEQYF,TGTGCCAGCAGCGCCTCCGGGGGGGAAACCTACGAGCAGTACTTC
TRBV7-2,.,.,TRBJ1-5,CASSLRPNQPQHF,TGTGCCAGCAGCCTTCGACCTAATCAGCCCCAGCATTTT
TRBV9,.,TRBD2,TRBJ2-3,CASSVEPSGGTDTQYF,TGTGCCAGCAGCGTAGAACCTAGCGGGGGCACAGATACGCAGTATTTT
TRBV18,few,.,TRBJ1-6,CASSPLWDDSGSYNSPLHF,TGTGCCAGCTCACCGCTATGGGATGATTCAGGCTCCTATAATTCACCCCTCCACTTT
TRBV11-3,.,.,TRBJ2-2,CASSLVTVGDTGELFF,TGTGCCAGCAGCTTAGTTACAGTGGGGGACACCGGGGAGCTGTTTTTT
TRBV30,.,TRBD2,TRBJ2-7,CAWIRAGEYEQYF,TGTGCCTGGATTCGAGCGGGGGAATACGAGCAGTACTTC
TRBV5-4,.,TRBD1,TRBJ2-7,CASSPGTGTYEQYF,TGTGCCAGCAGCCCCGGGACAGGTACCTACGAGCAGTACTTC
TRBV5-4,few,.,TRBJ2-7,CASSLEAQVAEQYF,TGTGCCAGCAGCTTGGAAGCTCAGGTCGCAGAGCAGTACTTC
TRBV19,.,TRBD2,TRBJ2-7,CASSAGVSSYEQYF,TGTGCCAGTAGTGCGGGGGTTAGCTCCTACGAGCAGTACTTC
TRBV9,.,TRBD2,TRBJ2-3,CASSSSRTSEDTQYF,TGTGCCAGCAGCTCAAGCCGGACTAGCGAGGATACGCAGTATTTT
TRBV19,.,TRBD1,TRBJ1-1,CASSTRQGATEAFF,TGTGCCAGTAGCACCCGGCAGGGGGCCACTGAAGCTTTCTTT
TRBV30,.,TRBD2,TRBJ2-1,CAWSASRTSDNEQFF,TGTGCCTGGAGTGCATCCCGGACTAGCGACAATGAGCAGTTCTTC
TRBV5-5,.,TRBD1,TRBJ1-5,CASSLDTGGGQPQHF,TGTGCCAGCAGCTTGGATACAGGGGGCGGCCAGCCCCAGCATTTT
TRBV19,.,TRBD2,TRBJ2-1,CASSIVVAGYNEQFF,TGTGCCAGTAGTATAGTGGTAGCGGGATACAATGAGCAGTTCTTC
TRBV6-1,.,.,TRBJ1-3,CASSEVRFSGNTIYF,TGTGCCAGCAGTGAAGTTAGGTTCTCTGGAAACACCATATATTTT
TRBV7-9,once,TRBD1,TRBJ1-2,CASSRDSNYGYTF,TGTGCCAGCAGTCGGGACAGTAACTATGGCTACACCTTC
TRBV11-3,.,TRBD2,TRBJ2-1,CASSSLSGRDEQFF,TGTGCCAGCAGCTCTCTTAGCGGGAGGGATGAGCAGTTCTTC
TRBV11-3,few,.,TRBJ2-1,CASSFRSYNEQFF,TGTGCCAGCAGTTTCCGGTCGTACAATGAGCAGTTCTTC
TRBV5-6,.,.,TRBJ2-7,CASSRWGGKEKANEQYF,TGTGCCAGCAGCCGGTGGGGCGGTAAGGAGAAGGCGAACGAGCAGTACTTC